This TCR beta chain is from a study of T cell responses to AZD1222 COVID-19 vaccine. Study in general: It was second doses at about 4 or about 12 weeks that were pooled.

CDR3 length: 14 amino acids. Looked up from germline, CDR1 is SGHTA and CDR2 is FQGNSA. V lost 5 bases and J 1 base, leaving 12 bases between the germline ends. The data were produced by immunoSEQ multiplex PCR, yet TCRdb's version contains in-frame clones alone and is incomplete. Found here are approximately 90,000 clones, 85% to 90% of them singletons; the top ten hold around 3.5%. The starting material was peripheral blood, obtained on day 0 of AZD1222 vaccination. The chain links TRBV7-2 to TRBJ2-7; a possible D gene is TRBD2 (5 bases). The source is an adult in good health. The CDR3 DNA is TGTGCCAGCAGCCGGGAAGCATTTTCCTACGAGCAGTACTTC. Residues: CASSREAFSYEQYF. The variable domain in full, completed from reference TRBV7-2 and TRBJ2-7, reads GAGVSQSPSNKVTEKGKDVELRCDPISGHTALYWYRQSLGQGLEFLIYFQGNSAPDKSGLPSDRFSAERTGGSVSTLTIQRTQQEDSAVYLCASSREAFSYEQYFGPGTRLTVT.